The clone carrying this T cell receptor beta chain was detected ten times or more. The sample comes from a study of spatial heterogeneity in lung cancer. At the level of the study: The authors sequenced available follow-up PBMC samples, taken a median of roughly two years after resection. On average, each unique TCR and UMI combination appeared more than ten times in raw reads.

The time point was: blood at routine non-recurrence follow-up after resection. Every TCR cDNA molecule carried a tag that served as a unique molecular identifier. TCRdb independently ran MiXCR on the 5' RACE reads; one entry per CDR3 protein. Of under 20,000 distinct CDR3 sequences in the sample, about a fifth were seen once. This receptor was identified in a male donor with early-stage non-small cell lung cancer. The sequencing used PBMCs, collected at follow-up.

The CDR3: CASRVAGGNTEAFF. For the CDR3, the DNA is TGTGCCAGCAGAGTCGCAGGGGGCAACACTGAAGCTTTCTTT. The chain carries TRBV2 and TRBJ1-1; TRBD1 agrees at 8 bases. The CDR3 has 14 residues. Germline CDR1 SNHLY, CDR2 FYNNEI. Trimming removed 6 bases from V and 2 bases from J; junction bases left unmatched: 5.